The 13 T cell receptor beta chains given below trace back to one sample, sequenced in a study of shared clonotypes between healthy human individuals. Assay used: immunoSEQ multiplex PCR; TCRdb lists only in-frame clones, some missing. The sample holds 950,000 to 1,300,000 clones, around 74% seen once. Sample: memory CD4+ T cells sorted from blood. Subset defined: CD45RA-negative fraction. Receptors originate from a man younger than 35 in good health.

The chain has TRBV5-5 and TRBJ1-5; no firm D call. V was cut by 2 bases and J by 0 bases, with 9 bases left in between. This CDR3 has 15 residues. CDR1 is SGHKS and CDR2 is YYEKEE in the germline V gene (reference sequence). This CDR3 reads CASSLSLYSNQPQHF. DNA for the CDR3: TGTGCCAGCAGCTTATCTCTTTATAGCAATCAGCCCCAGCATTTT.

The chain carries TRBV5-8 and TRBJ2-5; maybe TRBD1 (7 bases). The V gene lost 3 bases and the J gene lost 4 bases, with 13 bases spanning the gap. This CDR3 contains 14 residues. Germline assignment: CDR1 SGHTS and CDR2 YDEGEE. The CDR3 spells CASSSRRGRETQYF. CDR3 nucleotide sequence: TGTGCCAGCAGCTCCCGGAGGGGGCGAGAGACCCAGTACTTC.

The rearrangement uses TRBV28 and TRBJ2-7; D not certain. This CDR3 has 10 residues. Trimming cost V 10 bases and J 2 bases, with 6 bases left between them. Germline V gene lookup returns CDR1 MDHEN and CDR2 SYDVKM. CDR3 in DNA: TGTGCCACCCAAGCCTACGAGCAGTACTTC. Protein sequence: CATQAYEQYF.

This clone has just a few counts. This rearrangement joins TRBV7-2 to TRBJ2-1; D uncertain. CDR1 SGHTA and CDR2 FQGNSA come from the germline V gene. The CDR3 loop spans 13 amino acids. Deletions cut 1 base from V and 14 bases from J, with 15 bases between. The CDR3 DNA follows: TGTGCCAGCAGCTTAGGAGGCCCCCTCAGCGAGTTCTTC. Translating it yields CASSLGGPLSEFF.

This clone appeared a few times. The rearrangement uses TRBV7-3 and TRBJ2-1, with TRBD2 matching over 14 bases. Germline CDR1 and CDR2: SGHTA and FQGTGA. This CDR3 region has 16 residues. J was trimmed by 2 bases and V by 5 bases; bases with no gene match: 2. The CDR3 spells CASSPTSGGAYNEQFF. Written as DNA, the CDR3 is TGTGCCAGCAGCCCGACTAGCGGGGGGGCCTACAATGAGCAGTTCTTC.

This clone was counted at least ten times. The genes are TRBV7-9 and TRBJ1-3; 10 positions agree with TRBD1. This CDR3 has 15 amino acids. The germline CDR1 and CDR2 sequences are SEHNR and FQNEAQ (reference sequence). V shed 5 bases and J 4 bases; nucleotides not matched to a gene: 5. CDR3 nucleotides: TGTGCCAGCAGCCAGGGACAGGGGTACGGAAACACCATATATTTT. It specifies CASSQGQGYGNTIYF.

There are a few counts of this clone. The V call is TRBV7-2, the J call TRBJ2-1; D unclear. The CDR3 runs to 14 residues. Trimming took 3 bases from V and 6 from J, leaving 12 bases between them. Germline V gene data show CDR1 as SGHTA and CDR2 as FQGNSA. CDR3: CASSLLAATNEQFF. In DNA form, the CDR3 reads TGTGCCAGCAGCTTGTTGGCGGCCACCAATGAGCAGTTCTTC.

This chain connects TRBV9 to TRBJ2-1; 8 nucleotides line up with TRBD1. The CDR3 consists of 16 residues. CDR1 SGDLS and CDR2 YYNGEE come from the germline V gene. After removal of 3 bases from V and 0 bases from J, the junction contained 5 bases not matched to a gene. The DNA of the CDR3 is TGTGCCAGCAGCGCATCCGGACAGGGCTCCTACAATGAGCAGTTCTTC. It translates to CASSASGQGSYNEQFF.

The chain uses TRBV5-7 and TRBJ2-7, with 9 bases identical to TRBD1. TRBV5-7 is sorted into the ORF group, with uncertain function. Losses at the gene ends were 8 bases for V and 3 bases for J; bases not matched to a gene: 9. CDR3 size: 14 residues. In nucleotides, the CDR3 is TGTGCCAGAAAAGAAAGGACAGGGGACTACGAGCAGTACTTC. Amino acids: CARKERTGDYEQYF.

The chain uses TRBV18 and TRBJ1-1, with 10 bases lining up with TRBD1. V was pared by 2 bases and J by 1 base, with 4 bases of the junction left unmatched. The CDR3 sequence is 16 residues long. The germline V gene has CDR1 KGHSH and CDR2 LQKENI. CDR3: CASSPTGQGQNTEAFF. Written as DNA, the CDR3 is TGTGCCAGCTCACCAACGGGACAGGGGCAGAACACTGAAGCTTTCTTT.

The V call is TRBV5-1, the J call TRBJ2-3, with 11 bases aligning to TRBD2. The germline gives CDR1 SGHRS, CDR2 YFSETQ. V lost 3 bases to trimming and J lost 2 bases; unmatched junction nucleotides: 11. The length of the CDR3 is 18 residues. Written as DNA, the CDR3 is TGCGCCAGCAGCTGGGGTGGGACTAGCGGACACACCACAGATACGCAGTATTTT. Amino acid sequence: CASSWGGTSGHTTDTQYF.

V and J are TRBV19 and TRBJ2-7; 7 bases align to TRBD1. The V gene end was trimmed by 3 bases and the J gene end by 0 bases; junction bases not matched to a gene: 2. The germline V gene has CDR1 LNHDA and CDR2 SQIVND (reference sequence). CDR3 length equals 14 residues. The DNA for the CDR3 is TGTGCCAGTAGTATGGGACAGCCCTCCTACGAGCAGTACTTC. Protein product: CASSMGQPSYEQYF.

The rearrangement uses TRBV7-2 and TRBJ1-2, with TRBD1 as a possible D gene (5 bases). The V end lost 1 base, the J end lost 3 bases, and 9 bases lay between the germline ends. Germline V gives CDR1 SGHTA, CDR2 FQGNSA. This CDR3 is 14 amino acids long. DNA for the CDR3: TGTGCCAGCAGCTTAGTTTTGGGGGACTATGGCTACACCTTC. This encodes CASSLVLGDYGYTF.